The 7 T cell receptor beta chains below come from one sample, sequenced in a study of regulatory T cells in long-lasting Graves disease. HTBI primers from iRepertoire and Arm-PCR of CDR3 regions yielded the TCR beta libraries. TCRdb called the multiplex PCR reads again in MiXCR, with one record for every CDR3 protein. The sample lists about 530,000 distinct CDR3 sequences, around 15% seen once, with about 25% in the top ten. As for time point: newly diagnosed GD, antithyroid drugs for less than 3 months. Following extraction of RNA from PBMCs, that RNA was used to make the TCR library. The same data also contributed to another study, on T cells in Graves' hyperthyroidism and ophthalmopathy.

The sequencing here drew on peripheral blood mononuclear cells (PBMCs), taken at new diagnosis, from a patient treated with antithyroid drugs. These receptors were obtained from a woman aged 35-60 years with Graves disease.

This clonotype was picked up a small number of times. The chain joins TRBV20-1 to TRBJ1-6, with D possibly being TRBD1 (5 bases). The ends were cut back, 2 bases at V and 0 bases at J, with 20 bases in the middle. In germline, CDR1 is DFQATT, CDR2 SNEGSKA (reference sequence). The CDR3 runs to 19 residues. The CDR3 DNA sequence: TGCAGTGCTAGAAATCTCGAGACAGACACGAGCTCCTATAATTCACCCCTCCACTTT. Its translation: CSARNLETDTSSYNSPLHF.

The CDR3 is CASSWTGLYYGYTF. The CDR3 DNA reads as TGTGCCAGCAGCTGGACAGGGTTGTATTATGGCTACACCTTC. The genes are TRBV2 and TRBJ1-2; 8 bases agree with TRBD1. V was clipped by 6 bases and J by 5 bases; unmatched bases: 8. This CDR3 has 14 residues. In germline, CDR1 is SNHLY, CDR2 FYNNEI.

CDR3 in DNA: TGCGCCAGCAGCTTGGTTTATGGGACTGTCACTGAAGCTTTCTTT. It translates to CASSLVYGTVTEAFF. V usage is TRBV5-1 and J usage is TRBJ1-1; D may be TRBD1 (5 bases). Germline V CDR1 and CDR2: SGHRS, YFSETQ. The CDR3 is made up of 15 amino acids. V was clipped by 0 bases and J by 4 bases, with 13 bases between them. Drawing the rest from reference TRBV5-1 and TRBJ1-1, the complete variable domain is KAGVTQTPRYLIKTRGQQVTLSCSPISGHRSVSWYQQTPGQGLQFLFEYFSETQRNKGNFPGRFSGRQFSNSRSEMNVSTLELGDSALYLCASSLVYGTVTEAFFGQGTRLTVV.

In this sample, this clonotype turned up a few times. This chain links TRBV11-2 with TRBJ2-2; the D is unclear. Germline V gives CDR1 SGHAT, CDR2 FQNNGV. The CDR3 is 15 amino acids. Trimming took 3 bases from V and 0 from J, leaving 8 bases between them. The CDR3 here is CASSFRIANTGELFF. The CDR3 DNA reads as TGTGCCAGCAGCTTTAGGATCGCGAACACCGGGGAGCTGTTTTTT.

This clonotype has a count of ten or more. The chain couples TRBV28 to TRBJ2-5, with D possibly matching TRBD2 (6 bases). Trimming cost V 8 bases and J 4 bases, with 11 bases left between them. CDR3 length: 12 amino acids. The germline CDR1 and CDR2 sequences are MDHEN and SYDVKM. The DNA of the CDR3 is TGTGCCAGCGGAGGGGAAGGAGAGACCCAGTACTTC. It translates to CASGGEGETQYF. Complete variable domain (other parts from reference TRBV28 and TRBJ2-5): DVKVTQSSRYLVKRTGEKVFLECVQDMDHENMFWYRQDPGLGLRLIYFSYDVKMKEKGDIPEGYSVSREKKERFSLILESASTNQTSMYLCASGGEGETQYFGPGTRLLVL.

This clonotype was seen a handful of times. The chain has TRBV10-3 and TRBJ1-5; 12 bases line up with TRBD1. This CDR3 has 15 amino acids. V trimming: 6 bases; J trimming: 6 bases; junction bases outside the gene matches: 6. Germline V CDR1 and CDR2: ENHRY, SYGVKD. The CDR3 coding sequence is TGTGCCATCAGAGAAGGGACAGGGGGCGGTCAGCCCCAGCATTTT. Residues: CAIREGTGGGQPQHF.

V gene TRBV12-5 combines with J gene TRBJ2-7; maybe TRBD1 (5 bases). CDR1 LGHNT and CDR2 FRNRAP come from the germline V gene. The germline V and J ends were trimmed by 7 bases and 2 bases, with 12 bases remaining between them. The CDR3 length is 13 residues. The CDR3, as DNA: TGTGCTAGTGCCGACTCAGGGACCTACGAGCAGTACTTC. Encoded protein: CASADSGTYEQYF.